One and the same sample provided the 6 T cell receptor beta chains below, sequenced in a study of blood T cells in healthy people across ages. Primed by a sample-barcoded 5' primer and a J-beta primer mix, a second PCR proceeded for roughly 6 to 12 cycles. Each CDR3 protein gets one entry after TCRdb re-called the 5' RACE reads with MiXCR. The sample lists about 1 million distinct CDR3 sequences; around 45% were seen once. The sequenced sample consisted of blood. These receptors were collected from a woman in her fifties or sixties in good health.

The chain combines TRBV6-5 with TRBJ2-1; 7 nucleotides line up with TRBD2. TRBJ2-7 matches the DNA end more closely, so the J call is doubtful. CDR1 MNHEY and CDR2 SVGAGI come from the germline V gene. This CDR3 has 15 amino acids. DNA for the CDR3: TGTGCCAGCAGCCTGGGGGGGGAGAGCGTCTACGAGCAGTACTTC. Its protein product is CASSLGGESVYEQYF.

The V and J genes are TRBV2 and TRBJ1-1; the match to TRBD1 covers 9 bases. Germline V gives CDR1 SNHLY, CDR2 FYNNEI. This CDR3 region has 14 residues. After removal of 4 bases from V and 6 bases from J, the junction contained 6 bases not matched to a gene. This CDR3 reads CASSGDRARAEAFF. The CDR3 bases are TGTGCCAGCAGTGGGGACAGGGCTCGGGCTGAAGCTTTCTTT. Drawing the rest from reference TRBV2 and TRBJ1-1, the complete variable domain is EPEVTQTPSHQVTQMGQEVILRCVPISNHLYFYWYRQILGQKVEFLVSFYNNEISEKSEIFDDQFSVERPDGSNFTLKIRSTKLEDSAMYFCASSGDRARAEAFFGQGTRLTVV.

J is TRBJ1-4 and V is TRBV29-1; perhaps TRBD1 as D (5 bases). The CDR3 has 13 residues. CDR1 and CDR2 (germline): SQVTM, ANQGSEA. V lost 1 base and J lost 8, with 11 bases in between. The CDR3 coding sequence is TGCAGCGTTGAAGGCCAGGGTGGAGAAAAACTGTTTTTT. It codes for CSVEGQGGEKLFF.

This chain connects TRBV6-5 to TRBJ1-5; 8 bases line up with TRBD1. Germline V gene sequence: CDR1 MNHEY, CDR2 SVGAGI. CDR3 length equals 14 residues. V was pared by 6 bases and J by 7 bases, with 8 bases of the junction left unmatched. CDR3 amino acids: CASSRGQGSQPQHF. The CDR3 DNA is TGTGCCAGCAGCCGCGGACAGGGTTCGCAGCCCCAGCATTTT.

As concerns this clonotype: A read error is possible here, since a much larger clone lies one base away. This chain links TRBV7-9 with TRBJ2-3, with D possibly matching TRBD1 (6 bases). The CDR3 sequence is 15 residues long. Germline CDR1 SEHNR, CDR2 FQNEAQ (reference sequence). The V and J ends lost 2 bases and 8 bases respectively, with 17 bases between them. CDR3: CASSLRGYLPGTQYF. The CDR3 bases are TGTGCCAGCAGCTTAAGGGGGTATTTACCAGGTACGCAGTATTTT. Using reference TRBV7-9 and TRBJ2-3 for the parts outside the CDR3, the full variable domain is DTGVSQNPRHKITKRGQNVTFRCDPISEHNRLYWYRQTLGQGPEFLTYFQNEAQLEKSRLLSDRFSAERPKGSFSTLEIQRTEQGDSAMYLCASSLRGYLPGTQYFGPGTRLTVL.

This chain links TRBV18 with TRBJ2-7; D gene ambiguous. Germline CDR1 reads KGHSH; CDR2 reads LQKENI. Trimming removed 3 bases from V and 7 bases from J, with 19 bases in between. This CDR3 is 15 amino acids long. CDR3 loop: CASSPMQSPGEEQYF. The CDR3 DNA reads as TGTGCCAGCTCACCCATGCAGTCGCCAGGAGAAGAGCAGTACTTC.